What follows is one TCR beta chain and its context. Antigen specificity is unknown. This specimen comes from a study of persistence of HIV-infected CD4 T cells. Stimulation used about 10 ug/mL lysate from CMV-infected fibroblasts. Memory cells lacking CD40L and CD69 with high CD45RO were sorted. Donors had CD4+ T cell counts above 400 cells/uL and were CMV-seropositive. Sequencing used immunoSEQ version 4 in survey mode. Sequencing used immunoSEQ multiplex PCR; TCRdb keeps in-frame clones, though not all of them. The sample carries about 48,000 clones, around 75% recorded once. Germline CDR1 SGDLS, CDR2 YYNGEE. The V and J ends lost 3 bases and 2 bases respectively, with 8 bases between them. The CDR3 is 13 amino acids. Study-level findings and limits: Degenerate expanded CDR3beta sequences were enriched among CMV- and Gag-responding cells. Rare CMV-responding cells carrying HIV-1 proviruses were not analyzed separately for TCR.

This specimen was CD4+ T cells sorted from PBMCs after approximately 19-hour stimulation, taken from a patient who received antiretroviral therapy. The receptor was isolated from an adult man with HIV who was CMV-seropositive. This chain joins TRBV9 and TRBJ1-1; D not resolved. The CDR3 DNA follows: TGTGCCAGCAGCGGTGCTCGTAACACTGAAGCTTTCTTT. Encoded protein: CASSGARNTEAFF.